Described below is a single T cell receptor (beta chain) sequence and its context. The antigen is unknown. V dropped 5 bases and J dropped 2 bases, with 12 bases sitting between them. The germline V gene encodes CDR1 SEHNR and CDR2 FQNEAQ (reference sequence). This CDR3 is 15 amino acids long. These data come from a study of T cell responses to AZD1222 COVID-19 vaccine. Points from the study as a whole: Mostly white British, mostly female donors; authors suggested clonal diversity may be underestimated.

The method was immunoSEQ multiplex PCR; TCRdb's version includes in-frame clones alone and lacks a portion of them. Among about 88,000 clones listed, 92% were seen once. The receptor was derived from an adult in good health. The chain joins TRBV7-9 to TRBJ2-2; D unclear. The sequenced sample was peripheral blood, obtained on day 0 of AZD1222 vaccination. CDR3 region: CASSPPLFNTGELFF. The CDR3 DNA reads TGTGCCAGCAGCCCACCGTTGTTTAACACCGGGGAGCTGTTTTTT.